Shown below are 25 T cell receptor beta chains from a single sample sequenced in a study of post-analysis software for immune sequencing data. TCR beta cDNA libraries included unique molecular identifiers. TCRdb fed the PCR reads into MiXCR, producing one record per CDR3 protein. This table has hundreds of thousands of distinct CDR3 sequences, roughly 27% appearing once. Study-wide points: A handful of TRBV segments appeared more often in patients than in controls, and TRBV5-6, TRBV5-1 and TRBV20-1 were among these.

What these receptors recognize is not known. Sequencing was performed on blood. These receptors all come from a girl aged 5-17 years with multiple sclerosis.

The CDR3 coding sequence is TGTGCCAGCAGTTGGCCCGGGACAGGGAGAGAAAAACTGTTTTTT. It yields the protein CASSWPGTGREKLFF. This rearrangement joins TRBV28 to TRBJ1-4, with TRBD1 matching over 9 bases. This CDR3 comprises 15 residues. With V trimmed by 4 bases and J by 8 bases, 8 bases remained unmatched. CDR1 is MDHEN and CDR2 is SYDVKM in the germline V gene.

A word on this clonotype: A much larger clone lies a single base off, so this may be a read error. This chain joins TRBV29-1 and TRBJ2-4; D gene ambiguous. The DNA end is more similar to TRBJ2-5, so the J call may be wrong. CDR3 length: 11 amino acids. Germline CDR1 SQVTM, CDR2 ANQGSEA. CDR3: CSAYCLETQYF. CDR3 DNA sequence: TGCAGCGCCTATTGCCTGGAGACCCAGTACTTC.

This clonotype was counted only a few times. This sequence joins TRBV29-1 and TRBJ2-7; D is uncertain. Per the germline V gene, CDR1 is SQVTM and CDR2 is ANQGSEA. Trimming shortened V by 6 bases and J by 3 bases, and 21 bases separated the two germline ends. CDR3 length equals 15 residues. The CDR3 loop is CSVPASGERGYEQYF. CDR3 DNA sequence: TGCAGCGTCCCGGCCTCGGGCGAGCGCGGCTACGAGCAGTACTTC.

This clonotype was counted many times. The gene calls are TRBV15 and TRBJ2-3; TRBD1 aligns across 7 bases. Germline V gives CDR1 LNHNV, CDR2 YYDKDF (reference sequence). The CDR3 is made up of 15 amino acids. V lost 3 bases to trimming and J lost 0 bases; unmatched junction nucleotides: 3. The CDR3 sequence: CATSRTGSSTDTQYF. In nucleotides, the CDR3 is TGTGCCACCAGCAGGACAGGGTCTAGCACAGATACGCAGTATTTT.

The chain uses TRBV20-1 and TRBJ2-7, with 8 bases aligning to TRBD1. The better agreement between TRBJ2-5 and the DNA end casts doubt on the J call. The CDR3 is made up of 14 amino acids. CDR1 is DFQATT and CDR2 is SNEGSKA in the germline V gene (reference sequence). The CDR3 nucleotides read TGCAGTGCTGCCGACAGGGGAATCGCAGAGACCCAGTACTTC. Its protein is CSAADRGIAETQYF.

This clonotype was detected ten times or more. V is TRBV7-8 and J is TRBJ2-5; TRBD2 might be the D (7 bases). The V gene's germline CDR1 is SGHVS and CDR2 FQNEAQ. V shed 3 bases and J shed 4 bases, with 12 bases lying between them. CDR3 length equals 14 residues. The CDR3 is CASSLEGGRETQYF. CDR3 sequence (DNA): TGTGCCAGCAGCTTGGAGGGGGGGCGAGAGACCCAGTACTTC. The variable domain in full, completed from reference TRBV7-8 and TRBJ2-5, reads GAGVSQSPRYKVAKRGQDVALRCDPISGHVSLFWYQQALGQGPEFLTYFQNEAQLDKSGLPSDRFFAERPEGSVSTLKIQRTQQEDSAVYLCASSLEGGRETQYFGPGTRLLVL.

The gene calls are TRBV7-9 and TRBJ2-3; D is perhaps TRBD1 or TRBD2 (5 bases each). The V end lost 4 bases, the J end lost 6 bases, and 17 bases lay between the germline ends. The germline CDR1 and CDR2 sequences are SEHNR and FQNEAQ (reference sequence). The CDR3 runs to 15 residues. CDR3 residues: CASSSWGFSVDTQYF. The CDR3 coding sequence is TGTGCCAGCAGCTCCTGGGGGTTCAGTGTGGATACGCAGTATTTT.

The J gene is TRBJ2-5, the V gene TRBV7-2; 10 nucleotides match TRBD1. The CDR3 sequence is 16 residues long. Germline V gene sequence: CDR1 SGHTA, CDR2 FQGNSA. Germline trimming cut 1 base from V and 4 bases from J; bases unmatched to any gene: 6. The CDR3 reads CASSLVGQGNGETQYF. The CDR3, as DNA: TGTGCCAGCAGCTTAGTGGGACAGGGGAACGGAGAGACCCAGTACTTC. Drawing the rest from reference TRBV7-2 and TRBJ2-5, the complete variable domain is GAGVSQSPSNKVTEKGKDVELRCDPISGHTALYWYRQSLGQGLEFLIYFQGNSAPDKSGLPSDRFSAERTGGSVSTLTIQRTQQEDSAVYLCASSLVGQGNGETQYFGPGTRLLVL.

V and J are TRBV2 and TRBJ1-2; 8 bases fit TRBD1. V shed 9 bases and J 4 bases; nucleotides not matched to a gene: 13. This CDR3 is built from 15 residues. Germline V gene lookup returns CDR1 SNHLY and CDR2 FYNNEI. The CDR3 sequence is CARHDRGRGIYGYTF. In DNA form, the CDR3 reads TGTGCCAGACACGACAGGGGCCGTGGGATCTATGGCTACACCTTC.

In the case of this clonotype: A read error is possible here, since a much larger clone lies one base away. V and J are TRBV29-1 and TRBJ2-1, with TRBD2 as a possible D gene (6 bases). Trimming left V 4 bases short and J 6 bases short, with 13 bases between. The CDR3 spans 13 residues. Germline V gene data show CDR1 as SQVTM and CDR2 as ANQGSEA. The CDR3 bases are TGCAGCGTTGGAGCCCTTAGCGGCAATGAGCAGTTCTTC. Its protein is CSVGALSGNEQFF.

The rearrangement joins TRBV20-1 to TRBJ2-3; no definite D call. Germline V gene sequence: CDR1 DFQATT, CDR2 SNEGSKA (reference sequence). Trimming left V 6 bases short and J 9 bases short, with 16 bases between. CDR3 length: 12 residues. The CDR3 DNA follows: TGCAGTGCCAACGGGCATCAGGAGACGCAGTATTTT. Amino acid sequence: CSANGHQETQYF.

As concerns this clonotype: A much bigger clone sits one base away, suggesting this may be a read error. CDR3 coding DNA: TGTGCCGGCAGCGCGAGTGGTATCCGTTACTCCGGCTACACCTTC. It encodes CAGSASGIRYSGYTF. The V call is TRBV7-2, the J call TRBJ1-2, with D unclear. The CDR3 is 15 amino acids. Germline CDR1 SGHTA, CDR2 FQGNSA.

In its sample, this clonotype was seen a few times. The rearrangement links TRBV10-3 to TRBJ2-5; a possible D gene is TRBD2 (6 bases). In germline, CDR1 is ENHRY, CDR2 SYGVKD. V gave up 10 bases and J gave up 11 bases, with 23 bases separating them. CDR3 length: 13 residues. CDR3: CATGAAPWGEQYF. CDR3 DNA sequence: TGTGCCACCGGAGCGGCCCCCTGGGGGGAGCAGTACTTC.

There are a few counts of this clonotype. J is TRBJ2-1 and V is TRBV7-2; no firm D call. CDR1 SGHTA and CDR2 FQGNSA come from the germline V gene. This CDR3 has 15 residues. V lost 2 bases to trimming and J lost 3 bases, with 11 bases between them. The CDR3 loop reads CASSLRSQNYNEQFF. The CDR3, as DNA: TGTGCCAGCAGCTTAAGATCTCAAAACTACAATGAGCAGTTCTTC. The entire variable domain, with the rest obtained from reference TRBV7-2 and TRBJ2-1, is as follows: GAGVSQSPSNKVTEKGKDVELRCDPISGHTALYWYRQSLGQGLEFLIYFQGNSAPDKSGLPSDRFSAERTGGSVSTLTIQRTQQEDSAVYLCASSLRSQNYNEQFFGPGTRLTVL.

The chain links TRBV7-2 to TRBJ2-3; 8 bases line up with TRBD2. V shed 4 bases and J 0 bases; nucleotides not matched to a gene: 12. The CDR3 has 18 amino acids. The germline gives CDR1 SGHTA, CDR2 FQGNSA. This CDR3 is CASSSERLAGLSTDTQYF. DNA for the CDR3: TGTGCCAGCAGCTCTGAAAGGCTAGCGGGCCTTAGCACAGATACGCAGTATTTT. The variable domain in full, completed from reference TRBV7-2 and TRBJ2-3, reads GAGVSQSPSNKVTEKGKDVELRCDPISGHTALYWYRQSLGQGLEFLIYFQGNSAPDKSGLPSDRFSAERTGGSVSTLTIQRTQQEDSAVYLCASSSERLAGLSTDTQYFGPGTRLTVL.

To note about this clonotype: Mismatch with germline at one junction end may stem from a read error. The DNA for the CDR3 is TGTGCCAGCAGCTCGCCCGGCGGGAGATCTTACAATGGGCAGTTCTTC. Protein sequence: CASSSPGGRSYNGQFF. The V gene is TRBV28, the J gene TRBJ2-1; 7 bases agree with TRBD2. The CDR3 totals 16 residues. The germline CDR1 and CDR2 sequences are MDHEN and SYDVKM.

In this sample, this clonotype turned up many times. The chain is built from TRBV6-5 and TRBJ2-1; D call uncertain. The germline V gene encodes CDR1 MNHEY and CDR2 SVGAGI. This CDR3 is 13 amino acids long. V dropped 6 bases and J dropped 1 base, with 7 bases sitting between them. The CDR3 loop is CASRETSYNEQFF. In DNA form, the CDR3 reads TGTGCCAGCAGGGAAACGTCCTACAATGAGCAGTTCTTC.

In its sample, this clonotype was seen a few times. The rearrangement joins TRBV10-3 to TRBJ2-5; D ambiguous. The CDR3 loop spans 13 amino acids. Trimming took off 6 bases at V and 0 bases at J, with 8 bases between the two ends. Germline CDR1 is ENHRY and CDR2 is SYGVKD. This CDR3 is CAIREGYQETQYF. The CDR3 region has the DNA TGTGCCATCAGGGAAGGGTACCAAGAGACCCAGTACTTC.

This rearrangement joins TRBV11-3 to TRBJ1-2; 9 bases line up with TRBD1. Per germline, CDR1 SGHNT and CDR2 YENEEA. The junction had 3 bases not matched to a gene; V was cut back by 4 bases and J by 0 bases. The CDR3 has 15 amino acids. CDR3 in DNA: TGTGCCAGCAGCTGGGGACAGGGCGCTAACTATGGCTACACCTTC. Translation: CASSWGQGANYGYTF.

This rearrangement joins TRBV6-5 to TRBJ1-1, with TRBD1 as a possible D gene (6 bases). In germline, CDR1 is MNHEY, CDR2 SVGAGI. This CDR3 comprises 11 residues. Trimming took off 6 bases at V and 8 bases at J, with 10 bases between the two ends. The CDR3 DNA reads as TGTGCCAGCAGGGCAGGACAGGAAGCTTTCTTT. It yields the protein CASRAGQEAFF.

Only a few counts were recorded for this clonotype. This chain joins TRBV7-8 and TRBJ1-5; D might be TRBD1 (5 bases). In germline, CDR1 is SGHVS, CDR2 FQNEAQ. The CDR3 extends over 15 amino acids. The V gene lost 1 base and the J gene lost 6 bases, with 13 bases spanning the gap. The CDR3 bases are TGTGCCAGCAGCTTAGTCTCACAGAGGGGTCAGCCCCAGCATTTT. Translation: CASSLVSQRGQPQHF.

A remark on this clonotype: The junction departs from germline at one end; a sequencing error may be responsible. V is TRBV5-6 and J is TRBJ2-1, with D possibly TRBD1 on 6 matching bases. CDR3 size: 15 residues. Germline CDR1 and CDR2: SGHDT and YYEEEE. CDR3 nucleotides: TGTGCCAGCAGCTTTGGACAGAGCCCCTACAATGGGCAGTTCTTC. This gives the protein CASSFGQSPYNGQFF.

The sample holds a few counts of this clonotype. This chain joins TRBV5-8 and TRBJ2-7; the D is unclear. CDR3 length equals 14 residues. Germline CDR1 is SGHTS and CDR2 is YDEGEE. Deletions cut 1 base from V and 6 bases from J, with 14 bases between. Here the CDR3 reads CASSLLGFVREQYF. CDR3 DNA: TGTGCCAGCAGCTTGTTGGGGTTCGTTCGCGAGCAGTACTTC.

The J gene is TRBJ1-6, the V gene TRBV6-6; 7 bases match TRBD1. Germline loops: CDR1 MNHNY, CDR2 SVGAGI (reference sequence). There are 15 residues in the CDR3. Losses at the gene ends were 2 bases for V and 6 bases for J; bases not matched to a gene: 4. Here the CDR3 reads CASSYGRGPNSPLHF. Written as DNA, the CDR3 is TGTGCCAGCAGTTACGGGAGGGGGCCTAATTCACCCCTCCACTTT.

As concerns this clonotype: A read error may explain this, as a much larger clone is one base away. CDR3 in amino acids: CASSHDRPQNPNEQYF. In DNA form, the CDR3 reads TGTGCCAGCAGTCACGACCGGCCGCAGAACCCCAATGAGCAGTACTTC. The chain combines TRBV7-6 with TRBJ2-5, with unresolved D. Germline CDR1 and CDR2: SGHVS and FNYEAQ. The CDR3 runs to 16 residues. With 6 bases removed from V and 11 bases from J, the gap between germline ends came to 28 bases. Filled out from reference TRBV7-6 and TRBJ2-5, the complete variable domain reads GAGVSQSPRYKVTKRGQDVALRCDPISGHVSLYWYRQALGQGPEFLTYFNYEAQQDKSGLPNDRFSAERPEGSISTLTIQRTEQRDSAMYRCASSHDRPQNPNEQYFGPGTRLLVL.